The 15 T cell receptor beta chains presented below share a single source sample, sequenced in a study of immune heterogeneity within non-small cell lung tumors. Bulk tumor gDNA, roughly 600 ng per sample, served as the TCR template. Doctors removed several biopsies from each primary tumor during surgery, keeping them far apart. Patients had untreated, newly diagnosed non-small cell lung cancer and underwent curative surgery. Multiplex PCR (32 V and 13 J primers) was used to amplify the TCR beta CDR3. Each CDR3 protein is one row after TCRdb ran MiXCR on the multiplex PCR reads. The top ten clones hold approximately 15% of a sample with more than 5,000 distinct CDR3 sequences, around 20% of them seen once. Input material: lung tumor tissue. These receptors came from a female donor with non-small cell lung cancer.

This clonotype was counted between two and nine times. J is TRBJ2-5 and V is TRBV7-8; possibly TRBD2 for D (5 bases). The CDR3 totals 15 residues. Per the germline V gene, CDR1 is SGHVS and CDR2 is FQNEAQ. V was shortened by 1 base and J by 5 bases, with 14 bases between the two germline ends. Here the CDR3 DNA reads TGTGCCAGCAGCTTAGGGGTTACTAGGCGGGAGACCCAGTACTTC. It translates to CASSLGVTRRETQYF.

Judged by abundance, this clonotype is medium-sized. This chain uses TRBV27 with TRBJ2-1; D ambiguous. Germline V lookup: CDR1 MNHEY, CDR2 SMNVEV (reference sequence). CDR3 length: 15 amino acids. V was clipped by 3 bases and J by 5 bases, with 14 bases between them. The CDR3: CASSFGGLVHNEQFF. As DNA, the CDR3 is TGTGCCAGCAGTTTCGGTGGCCTCGTACACAATGAGCAGTTCTTC.

This clonotype is classed as medium-sized. The gene calls are TRBV10-2 and TRBJ2-7; maybe TRBD2 (6 bases). The germline gives CDR1 WSHSY, CDR2 SAAADI. V shed 6 bases and J shed 3 bases, with 12 bases lying between them. The CDR3 consists of 13 residues. The CDR3: CASRYAEGYEQYF. The CDR3, as DNA: TGCGCCAGCAGATATGCGGAGGGCTACGAGCAGTACTTC.

The J gene is TRBJ2-7, the V gene TRBV28; TRBD1 is a possible D gene (5 bases). CDR3 length: 15 residues. Germline values: CDR1 MDHEN, CDR2 SYDVKM. V dropped 5 bases and J dropped 2 bases, with 16 bases sitting between them. CDR3 nucleotide sequence: TGTGCCAGCAGTCCGCCTCGACAGATAGCCTACGAGCAGTACTTC. Protein: CASSPPRQIAYEQYF.

This clonotype turned up a few times. The chain carries TRBV28 and TRBJ1-4; no definite D call. The germline V gene encodes CDR1 MDHEN and CDR2 SYDVKM. This CDR3 contains 15 residues. Trimming shortened V by 5 bases and J by 0 bases, and 10 bases separated the two germline ends. The CDR3 DNA follows: TGTGCCAGCAGTCCCGACCGAGCAACTAATGAAAAACTGTTTTTT. Protein sequence: CASSPDRATNEKLFF.

This clonotype was recorded a few times. V and J are TRBV10-3 and TRBJ2-3; TRBD1 is a possible D gene (5 bases). Germline V lookup: CDR1 ENHRY, CDR2 SYGVKD. Trimming took off 4 bases at V and 0 bases at J, with 11 bases between the two ends. The CDR3 sequence is 15 residues long. The CDR3, as DNA: TGTGCCATCAGTGGTGGGGCGGCAAGCACAGATACGCAGTATTTT. This codes for CAISGGAASTDTQYF.

This clonotype qualifies as large. This rearrangement joins TRBV24-1 to TRBJ2-1; tentatively, D is TRBD1 (6 bases). Germline assignment: CDR1 KGHDR and CDR2 SFDVKD. V lost 5 bases and J 9 bases, leaving 22 bases between the germline ends. The CDR3 spans 16 residues. CDR3 nucleotides: TGTGCCACCAGTGCGCCGGGACATGGCCCCTCCGCTGAGCAGTTCTTC. As protein: CATSAPGHGPSAEQFF.

This clonotype is classed as large. The chain employs TRBV11-2 and TRBJ2-7, with D unclear. CDR1 is SGHAT and CDR2 is FQNNGV in the germline V gene. The CDR3 extends over 15 amino acids. The ends were cut back, 5 bases at V and 0 bases at J, with 14 bases in the middle. The DNA for the CDR3 is TGTGCCAGCAGCCTGGGCCCTAGTATCTCCTACGAGCAGTACTTC. Translation: CASSLGPSISYEQYF.

Details on this clonotype: This could be a read error, since a much larger clone is one nucleotide away. The rearrangement uses TRBV2 and TRBJ2-1; TRBD1 agrees at 11 bases. Germline CDR1 and CDR2: SNHLY and FYNNEI. V lost 6 bases to trimming and J lost 10 bases; unmatched junction nucleotides: 14. This CDR3 contains 16 residues. CDR3 amino acids: CASRPRSGTGGREQFF. The CDR3 DNA follows: TGTGCCAGCAGGCCCCGATCCGGGACAGGGGGTAGGGAGCAGTTCTTC.

The rearrangement links TRBV20-1 to TRBJ2-1; D may be TRBD2 (6 bases). The CDR3 is 15 residues long. With 0 bases removed from V and 4 bases from J, the gap between germline ends came to 13 bases. CDR1 and CDR2 from the germline V gene are DFQATT and SNEGSKA (reference sequence). CDR3 protein: CSARDPRTTYNEQFF. The CDR3 DNA reads TGCAGTGCTAGAGACCCCCGGACTACATACAATGAGCAGTTCTTC.

The chain carries TRBV25-1 and TRBJ1-1, with TRBD1 identical over 10 bases. Germline assignment: CDR1 MGHDK and CDR2 SYGVNS. V trimming: 7 bases; J trimming: 4 bases; junction bases outside the gene matches: 6. The CDR3 spans 14 residues. The CDR3 is CASTVTGGSTEAFF. DNA for the CDR3: TGTGCCAGCACTGTGACAGGGGGCTCCACTGAAGCTTTCTTT.

Sample share makes this clonotype medium-sized. The CDR3: CACTLRQGEANEKLFF. Here the CDR3 DNA reads TGTGCCTGCACCCTTAGGCAGGGCGAGGCTAATGAAAAACTGTTTTTT. This chain links TRBV30 with TRBJ1-4; D possibly corresponds to TRBD1 (5 bases). Per germline, CDR1 GTSNPN and CDR2 SVGIG (reference sequence). Trimming cost V 6 bases and J 3 bases, with 20 bases left between them. The CDR3 is 16 amino acids.

The V and J genes are TRBV10-3 and TRBJ1-6; D gene uncertain. The CDR3 extends over 13 amino acids. Per the germline V gene, CDR1 is ENHRY and CDR2 is SYGVKD. The ends were cut back, 1 base at V and 8 bases at J, with 6 bases in the middle. This CDR3 is CAISEFGDSPLHF. The CDR3 coding sequence is TGTGCCATCAGTGAGTTTGGGGATTCACCCCTCCACTTT.

The genes are TRBV19 and TRBJ2-5, with D perhaps TRBD1 or TRBD2 (5 bases each). Trimming took off 6 bases at V and 3 bases at J, with 11 bases between the two ends. There are 13 residues in the CDR3. Germline lookup yields CDR1 LNHDA and CDR2 SQIVND (reference sequence). The CDR3, as DNA: TGTGCCAGTAGCACCGGGACGAAAGAGACCCAGTACTTC. Protein: CASSTGTKETQYF.

CDR3 DNA sequence: TGTGCCACCGGAAATCCACAGAATCTGAACACCGGGGAGCTGTTTTTT. It encodes CATGNPQNLNTGELFF. V usage is TRBV10-3 and J usage is TRBJ2-2; no definite D call. V dropped 10 bases and J dropped 1 base, with 19 bases sitting between them. Looked up from germline, CDR1 is ENHRY and CDR2 is SYGVKD. CDR3 size: 16 residues.